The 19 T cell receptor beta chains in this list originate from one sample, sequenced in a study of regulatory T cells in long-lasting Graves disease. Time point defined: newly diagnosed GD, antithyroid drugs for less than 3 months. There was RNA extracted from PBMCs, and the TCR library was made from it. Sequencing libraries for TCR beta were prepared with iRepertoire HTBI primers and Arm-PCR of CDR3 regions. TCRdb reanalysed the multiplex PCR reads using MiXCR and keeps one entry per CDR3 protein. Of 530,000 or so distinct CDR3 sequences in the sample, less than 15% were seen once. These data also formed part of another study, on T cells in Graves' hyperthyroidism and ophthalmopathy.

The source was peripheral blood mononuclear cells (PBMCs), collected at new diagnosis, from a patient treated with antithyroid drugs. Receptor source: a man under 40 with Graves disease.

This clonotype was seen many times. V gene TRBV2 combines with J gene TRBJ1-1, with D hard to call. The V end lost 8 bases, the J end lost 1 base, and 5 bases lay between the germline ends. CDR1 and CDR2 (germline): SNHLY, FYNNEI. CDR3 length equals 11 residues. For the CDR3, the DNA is TGTGCCAGCGGAGCGAACACTGAAGCTTTCTTT. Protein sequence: CASGANTEAFF. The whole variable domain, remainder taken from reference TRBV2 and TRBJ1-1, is EPEVTQTPSHQVTQMGQEVILRCVPISNHLYFYWYRQILGQKVEFLVSFYNNEISEKSEIFDDQFSVERPDGSNFTLKIRSTKLEDSAMYFCASGANTEAFFGQGTRLTVV.

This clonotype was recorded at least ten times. The CDR3, as DNA: TGCGCCAGCAGCGCCCGGGACAGGGTCCGCTACGAGCAGTACTTC. As protein: CASSARDRVRYEQYF. The chain links TRBV5-1 to TRBJ2-7, with 9 bases identical to TRBD1. Germline loops: CDR1 SGHRS, CDR2 YFSETQ. This CDR3 is built from 15 residues. With V trimmed by 4 bases and J by 3 bases, 8 bases remained unmatched.

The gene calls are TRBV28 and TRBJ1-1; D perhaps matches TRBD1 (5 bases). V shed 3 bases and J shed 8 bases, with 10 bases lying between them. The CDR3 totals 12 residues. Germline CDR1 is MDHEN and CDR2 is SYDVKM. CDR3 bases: TGTGCCAGCAGTTTGGCAGGGAGGGAAGCTTTCTTT. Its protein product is CASSLAGREAFF.

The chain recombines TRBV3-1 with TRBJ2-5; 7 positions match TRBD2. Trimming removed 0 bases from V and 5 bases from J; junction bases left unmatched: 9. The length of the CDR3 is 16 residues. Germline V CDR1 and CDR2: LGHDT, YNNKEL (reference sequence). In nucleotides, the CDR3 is TGTGCCAGCAGCCAAGAAGATCTAGCGGACGTGGAGACCCAGTACTTC. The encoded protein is CASSQEDLADVETQYF.

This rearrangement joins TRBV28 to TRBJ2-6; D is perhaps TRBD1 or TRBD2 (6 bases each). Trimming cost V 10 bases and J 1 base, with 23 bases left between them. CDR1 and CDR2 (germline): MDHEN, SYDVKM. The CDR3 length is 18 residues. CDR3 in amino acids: CATLGGGLSLSGANVLTF. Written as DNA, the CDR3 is TGTGCCACCCTGGGGGGCGGTCTATCATTGTCTGGGGCCAACGTCCTGACTTTC.

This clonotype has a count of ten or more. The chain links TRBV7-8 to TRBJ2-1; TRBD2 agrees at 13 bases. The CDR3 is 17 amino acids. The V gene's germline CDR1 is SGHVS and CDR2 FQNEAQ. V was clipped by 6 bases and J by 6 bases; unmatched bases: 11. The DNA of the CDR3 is TGTGCCAGCAGACCAGGGAGACTAGCGGGAGGCCGCAATGAGCAGTTCTTC. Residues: CASRPGRLAGGRNEQFF. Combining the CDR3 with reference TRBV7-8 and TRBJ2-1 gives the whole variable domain GAGVSQSPRYKVAKRGQDVALRCDPISGHVSLFWYQQALGQGPEFLTYFQNEAQLDKSGLPSDRFFAERPEGSVSTLKIQRTQQEDSAVYLCASRPGRLAGGRNEQFFGPGTRLTVL.

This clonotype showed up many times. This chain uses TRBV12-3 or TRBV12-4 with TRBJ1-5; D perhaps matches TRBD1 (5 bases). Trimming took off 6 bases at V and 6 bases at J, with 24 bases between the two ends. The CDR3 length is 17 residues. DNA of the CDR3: TGTGCCAGCAGCCTTCAACCGGGACTCCTACCTGGTCAGCCCCAGCATTTT. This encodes CASSLQPGLLPGQPQHF.

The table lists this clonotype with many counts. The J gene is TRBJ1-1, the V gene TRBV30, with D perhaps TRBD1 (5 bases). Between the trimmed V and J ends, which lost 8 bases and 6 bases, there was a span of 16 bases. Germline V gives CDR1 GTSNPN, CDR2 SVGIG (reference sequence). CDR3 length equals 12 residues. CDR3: CATSRTLPEAFF. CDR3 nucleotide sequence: TGTGCCACCTCAAGGACATTGCCTGAAGCTTTCTTT. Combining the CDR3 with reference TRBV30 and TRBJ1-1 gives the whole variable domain SQTIHQWPATLVQPVGSPLSLECTVEGTSNPNLYWYRQAAGRGLQLLFYSVGIGQISSEVPQNLSASRPQDRQFILSSKKLLLSDSGFYLCATSRTLPEAFFGQGTRLTVV.

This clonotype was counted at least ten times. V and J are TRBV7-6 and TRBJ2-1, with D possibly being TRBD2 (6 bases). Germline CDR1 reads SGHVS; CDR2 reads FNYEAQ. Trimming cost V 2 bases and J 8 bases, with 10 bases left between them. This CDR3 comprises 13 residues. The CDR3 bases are TGTGCCAGCAGCTTATCCGGGAGTTATGAGCAGTTCTTC. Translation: CASSLSGSYEQFF.

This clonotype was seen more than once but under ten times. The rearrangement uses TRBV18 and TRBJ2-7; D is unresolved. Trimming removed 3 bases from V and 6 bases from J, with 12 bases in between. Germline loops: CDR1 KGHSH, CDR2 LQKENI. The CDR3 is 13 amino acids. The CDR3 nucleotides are TGTGCCAGCTCACCCACCGAACTGGGCGAGCAGTACTTC. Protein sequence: CASSPTELGEQYF.

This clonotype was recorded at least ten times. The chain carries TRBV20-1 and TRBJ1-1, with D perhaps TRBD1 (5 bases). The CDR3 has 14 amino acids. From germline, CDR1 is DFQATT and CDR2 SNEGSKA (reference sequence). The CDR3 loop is CRAGNDDMNTEAFF. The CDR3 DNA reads TGCAGAGCAGGGAATGATGATATGAACACTGAAGCTTTCTTT.

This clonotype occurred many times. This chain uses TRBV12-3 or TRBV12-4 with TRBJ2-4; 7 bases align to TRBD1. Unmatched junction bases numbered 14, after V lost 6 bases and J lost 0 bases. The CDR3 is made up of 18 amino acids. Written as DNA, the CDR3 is TGTGCCAGCAGCCCCGGGACAGCCTATGGGCTAGCCAAAAACATTCAGTACTTC. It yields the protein CASSPGTAYGLAKNIQYF.

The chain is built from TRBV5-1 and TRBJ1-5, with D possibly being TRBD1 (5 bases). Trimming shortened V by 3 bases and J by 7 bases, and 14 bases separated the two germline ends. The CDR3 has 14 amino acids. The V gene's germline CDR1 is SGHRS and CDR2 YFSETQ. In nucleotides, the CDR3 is TGCGCCAGCAGCTCGGTTGGGGGGAACCAGCCCCAGCATTTT. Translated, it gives CASSSVGGNQPQHF.

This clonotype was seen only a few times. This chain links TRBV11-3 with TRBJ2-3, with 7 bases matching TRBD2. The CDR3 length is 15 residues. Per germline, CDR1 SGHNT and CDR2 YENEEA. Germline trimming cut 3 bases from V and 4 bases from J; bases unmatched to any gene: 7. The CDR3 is CASSFGGSGADTQYF. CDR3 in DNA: TGTGCCAGCAGCTTCGGCGGGAGCGGGGCAGATACGCAGTATTTT.

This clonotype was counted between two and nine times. CDR3 sequence reads: CASSYSRGLGNEQFF. Written as DNA, the CDR3 is TGTGCCAGCAGTTACTCGAGGGGGCTCGGGAATGAGCAGTTCTTC. This chain connects TRBV6-2 or TRBV6-3 to TRBJ2-1, with 7 bases that match TRBD1. CDR3 size: 15 residues. The germline CDR1 and CDR2 sequences are MNHEY and SVGEGT. Germline trimming cut 0 bases from V and 7 bases from J; bases unmatched to any gene: 6.

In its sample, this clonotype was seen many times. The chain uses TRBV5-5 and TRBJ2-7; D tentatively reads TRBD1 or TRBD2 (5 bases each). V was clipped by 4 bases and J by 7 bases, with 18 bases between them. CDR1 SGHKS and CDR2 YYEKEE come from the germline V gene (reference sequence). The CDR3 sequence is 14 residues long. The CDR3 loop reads CASSPFRDPWEQYF. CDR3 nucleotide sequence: TGTGCCAGCAGCCCCTTCCGGGACCCTTGGGAGCAGTACTTC.

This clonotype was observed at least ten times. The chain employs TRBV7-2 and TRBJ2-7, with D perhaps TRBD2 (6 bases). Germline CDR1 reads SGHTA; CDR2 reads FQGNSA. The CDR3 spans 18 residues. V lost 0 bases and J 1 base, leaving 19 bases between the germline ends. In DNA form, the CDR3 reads TGTGCCAGCAGCTTAGCGGTTTTTACGGGAGTCGAGTCCTACGAGCAGTACTTC. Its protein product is CASSLAVFTGVESYEQYF. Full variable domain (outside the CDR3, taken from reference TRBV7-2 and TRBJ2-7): GAGVSQSPSNKVTEKGKDVELRCDPISGHTALYWYRQSLGQGLEFLIYFQGNSAPDKSGLPSDRFSAERTGGSVSTLTIQRTQQEDSAVYLCASSLAVFTGVESYEQYFGPGTRLTVT.

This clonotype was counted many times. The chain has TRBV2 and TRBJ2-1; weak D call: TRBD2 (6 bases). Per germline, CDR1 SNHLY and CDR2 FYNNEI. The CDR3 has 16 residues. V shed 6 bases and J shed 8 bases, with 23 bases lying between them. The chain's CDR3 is CASRQAPWPPGDEQFF. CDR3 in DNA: TGTGCCAGCAGACAAGCCCCCTGGCCCCCGGGGGATGAGCAGTTCTTC.

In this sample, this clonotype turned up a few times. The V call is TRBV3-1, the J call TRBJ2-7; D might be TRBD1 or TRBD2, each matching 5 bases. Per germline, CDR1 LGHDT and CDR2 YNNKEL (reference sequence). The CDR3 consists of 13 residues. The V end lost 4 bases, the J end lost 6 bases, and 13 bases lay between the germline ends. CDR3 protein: CASSPGTAGEQYF. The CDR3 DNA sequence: TGTGCCAGCAGCCCCGGGACGGCGGGCGAGCAGTACTTC.